These 5 T cell receptor beta chains share one sample of origin, sequenced in a study of blood T cell repertoires in COVID-19. Some clones are missing from TCRdb's copy, which holds only in-frame ones; the method was immunoSEQ multiplex PCR. The sample includes about 100,000 clones, about 88% seen only once; the top ten take 1.5% to 2%. The sequencing input was peripheral blood. Receptor source: an elderly man with acute or convalescent COVID-19.

The genes are TRBV7-2 and TRBJ2-2, with 7 bases that match TRBD2. The CDR3 spans 15 residues. Germline CDR1 and CDR2: SGHTA and FQGNSA. J gave up 5 bases and V 2 bases, and 5 bases lay outside the gene matches. The CDR3, as DNA: TGTGCCAGCAGCTTACGAGCGGGAATAACCGGGGAGCTGTTTTTT. Amino acid sequence: CASSLRAGITGELFF.

This chain connects TRBV7-2 to TRBJ2-1; D may be TRBD2 (5 bases). Per the germline V gene, CDR1 is SGHTA and CDR2 is FQGNSA. V lost 5 bases and J 0 bases, leaving 11 bases between the germline ends. The length of the CDR3 is 15 residues. The CDR3 bases are TGTGCCAGCAGCATAAGCGGCTTCTCCTACAATGAGCAGTTCTTC. This encodes CASSISGFSYNEQFF.

This chain links TRBV10-3 with TRBJ1-2; 9 nucleotides match TRBD1. V shed 3 bases and J 8 bases; nucleotides not matched to a gene: 10. CDR3 length: 15 residues. Germline CDR1 reads ENHRY; CDR2 reads SYGVKD. The CDR3 DNA reads TGTGCCATCAGTGACTCACTGGACAGGGGAGAGGGCTACACCTTC. Its protein product is CAISDSLDRGEGYTF.

The V and J genes are TRBV3-1 (or the pseudogene TRBV3-2) and TRBJ1-2; no clear D. Germline V CDR1 and CDR2: LGHDT, YNNKEL (reference sequence). Trimming removed 1 base at V and 8 bases at J, with 17 bases between. The CDR3 runs 15 residues. Here the CDR3 reads CASSQVGHREGGYTF. The CDR3 DNA reads TGTGCCAGCAGCCAAGTGGGTCACAGAGAGGGAGGCTACACCTTC.

A single count supports this clone. The rearrangement links TRBV27 to TRBJ2-1; 7 bases fit TRBD2. The CDR3 totals 14 residues. Germline assignment: CDR1 MNHEY and CDR2 SMNVEV (reference sequence). Unmatched junction bases numbered 12, after V lost 6 bases and J lost 10 bases. CDR3 sequence (DNA): TGTGCCAGCAGGTCTAGCGGACCGTCGAGGGAGCAGTTCTTC. Translation gives CASRSSGPSREQFF.